Following are 21 T cell receptor beta chains from one sample sequenced in a study of blood T cell repertoires in COVID-19. Sequencing was performed with immunoSEQ multiplex PCR; in TCRdb, only in-frame clones are kept and a portion is missing. Among a few hundred thousand clones listed, approximately 82% were seen once. The sequenced sample was peripheral blood. Receptor source: a woman between 18 and 29 years old with acute or convalescent COVID-19.

This rearrangement joins TRBV2 to TRBJ1-4, with 8 positions matching TRBD1. The J segment lost 8 bases and the V segment lost 9 bases, leaving 8 bases of the junction unmatched. Per the germline V gene, CDR1 is SNHLY and CDR2 is FYNNEI. The CDR3 extends over 13 amino acids. CDR3 DNA sequence: TGTGCCAGTATGTGGACAGGGAGGGAAAAACTGTTTTTT. Translating gives CASMWTGREKLFF. The variable domain in full, with the rest retrieved from reference TRBV2 and TRBJ1-4, is EPEVTQTPSHQVTQMGQEVILRCVPISNHLYFYWYRQILGQKVEFLVSFYNNEISEKSEIFDDQFSVERPDGSNFTLKIRSTKLEDSAMYFCASMWTGREKLFFGSGTQLSVL.

This sequence joins TRBV13 and TRBJ2-7; 12 bases are a match to TRBD2. Trimming at V came to 9 bases and at J to 2 bases, leaving 5 bases not matched to a gene. Germline-derived CDR1 and CDR2 are PRHDT and FYEKMQ (reference sequence). This CDR3 region has 14 residues. CDR3 region: CASQTSGGTYEQYF. DNA for the CDR3: TGTGCCAGTCAGACTAGCGGGGGCACCTACGAGCAGTACTTC.

V gene TRBV6-2 or TRBV6-3 combines with J gene TRBJ2-7; TRBD2 is a possible D gene (5 bases). Trimming took 1 base from V and 3 from J, leaving 13 bases between them. From germline, CDR1 is MNHEY and CDR2 SVGEGT. This CDR3 is built from 15 residues. The CDR3 DNA is TGTGCCAGCAGTTACTTCGGGGAATCTTTCTACGAGCAGTACTTC. This gives the protein CASSYFGESFYEQYF.

In its sample, this clone was seen a few times. The rearrangement joins TRBV6-5 to TRBJ2-1, with 10 positions matching TRBD2. CDR1 and CDR2 (germline): MNHEY, SVGAGI. The CDR3 runs 15 residues. V dropped 7 bases and J dropped 15; count of bases not matched to a gene: 18. The CDR3 coding sequence is TGTGCCAGCAACCAGCTAGCGGGAGATTTCACGGGGCGGTTCTTC. It specifies CASNQLAGDFTGRFF.

The CDR3 loop reads CAWREPGGTANTEAFF. As DNA, the CDR3 is TGTGCCTGGAGGGAACCGGGAGGGACAGCGAACACTGAAGCTTTCTTT. The gene calls are TRBV30 and TRBJ1-1, with 7 bases lining up with TRBD1. V was pared by 3 bases and J by 1 base, with 11 bases of the junction left unmatched. The CDR3 consists of 16 residues. Germline V lookup: CDR1 GTSNPN, CDR2 SVGIG (reference sequence). Combining the CDR3 with reference TRBV30 and TRBJ1-1 gives the whole variable domain SQTIHQWPATLVQPVGSPLSLECTVEGTSNPNLYWYRQAAGRGLQLLFYSVGIGQISSEVPQNLSASRPQDRQFILSSKKLLLSDSGFYLCAWREPGGTANTEAFFGQGTRLTVV.

The chain is built from TRBV29-1 and TRBJ2-3; TRBD2 matches at 7 bases. V lost 5 bases to trimming and J lost 3 bases; unmatched junction nucleotides: 8. The CDR3 is 14 amino acids. CDR1 SQVTM and CDR2 ANQGSEA come from the germline V gene. CDR3 coding DNA: TGCAGCGTTCGTCCCGGGACTACAACAGATACGCAGTATTTT. This codes for CSVRPGTTTDTQYF.

J is TRBJ1-5 and V is TRBV6-1, with TRBD1 matching 9 bases. Germline CDR1 MNHNS, CDR2 SASEGT. The V gene end was trimmed by 2 bases and the J gene end by 4 bases; junction bases not matched to a gene: 6. The CDR3 is made up of 16 amino acids. CDR3 sequence reads: CASSESVGQGNQPQHF. The CDR3 coding sequence is TGTGCCAGCAGTGAATCGGTTGGACAGGGGAATCAGCCCCAGCATTTT.

The rearrangement links TRBV7-3 to TRBJ2-5; 7 bases line up with TRBD1. Losses at the gene ends were 4 bases for V and 1 base for J; bases not matched to a gene: 3. The germline gives CDR1 SGHTA, CDR2 FQGTGA. This CDR3 is built from 14 residues. In DNA form, the CDR3 reads TGTGCCAGCAGCTCCGGGACAGCCCAAGAGACCCAGTACTTC. Translated: CASSSGTAQETQYF. Complete variable domain (other parts from reference TRBV7-3 and TRBJ2-5): GAGVSQTPSNKVTEKGKYVELRCDPISGHTALYWYRQSLGQGPEFLIYFQGTGAADDSGLPNDRFFAVRPEGSVSTLKIQRTERGDSAVYLCASSSGTAQETQYFGPGTRLLVL.

The chain joins TRBV5-5 to TRBJ2-1; tentative D call: TRBD2 (7 bases). V was trimmed by 0 bases and J by 7 bases, leaving 17 bases between them. Germline V gives CDR1 SGHKS, CDR2 YYEKEE (reference sequence). The CDR3 loop spans 16 amino acids. CDR3 in amino acids: CASSLVGGLAVNEQFF. CDR3 nucleotide sequence: TGTGCCAGCAGCTTGGTGGGGGGGCTAGCGGTGAATGAGCAGTTCTTC.

The V call is TRBV2, the J call TRBJ1-2; D uncertain. Germline CDR1 SNHLY, CDR2 FYNNEI. CDR3 length: 14 amino acids. V lost 7 bases, J lost 6 bases, and 18 bases lay in between. The CDR3 bases are TGTGCCAGCATGTCAGGAGGGCGGGTGGATGGCTACACCTTC. Translation gives CASMSGGRVDGYTF.

The CDR3 loop is CASSYSIEMNTEAFF. CDR3 DNA: TGTGCCAGCAGTTACTCGATAGAGATGAACACTGAAGCTTTCTTT. The genes are TRBV6-5 and TRBJ1-1, with D unclear. Germline CDR1 reads MNHEY; CDR2 reads SVGAGI. The CDR3 is 15 amino acids. V lost 0 bases and J 0 bases, leaving 8 bases between the germline ends.

The genes are TRBV20-1 and TRBJ1-6; D gene uncertain. This CDR3 has 11 residues. Germline V CDR1 and CDR2: DFQATT, SNEGSKA (reference sequence). V shed 3 bases and J shed 14 bases, with 11 bases lying between them. The CDR3 spells CSARGIEALHF. As DNA, the CDR3 is TGCAGTGCTAGGGGTATAGAGGCCCTCCACTTT.

The chain joins TRBV9 to TRBJ2-5, with 7 bases identical to TRBD1. Germline CDR1 SGDLS, CDR2 YYNGEE. The CDR3 has 15 residues. After removal of 4 bases from V and 9 bases from J, the junction contained 15 bases not matched to a gene. As DNA, the CDR3 is TGTGCCAGCAGCCCCGGGACAGCGGCTAGGATGGCCCAGTACTTC. Translating it yields CASSPGTAARMAQYF.

This sequence joins TRBV28 and TRBJ2-5; D possibly corresponds to TRBD1 (5 bases). Looked up from germline, CDR1 is MDHEN and CDR2 is SYDVKM. V lost 5 bases, J lost 4 bases, and 17 bases lay in between. The length of the CDR3 is 15 residues. CDR3 in DNA: TGTGCCAGCAGTCCTCCGAACGCAGGGCGAGAGACCCAGTACTTC. Encoded protein: CASSPPNAGRETQYF.

This clone turned up a few times. This sequence joins TRBV29-1 and TRBJ2-4, with D possibly being TRBD2 (6 bases). CDR1 is SQVTM, CDR2 ANQGSEA, per germline. The CDR3 runs to 13 residues. The V end was cut by 5 bases, the J end by 0 bases, with 8 bases between. The CDR3 is CSVLEGAKNIQYF. The CDR3, as DNA: TGCAGCGTTCTGGAGGGAGCCAAAAACATTCAGTACTTC. Together with reference TRBV29-1 and TRBJ2-4, the CDR3 gives the full variable domain: SAVISQKPSRDICQRGTSLTIQCQVDSQVTMMFWYRQQPGQSLTLIATANQGSEATYESGFVIDKFPISRPNLTFSTLTVSNMSPEDSSIYLCSVLEGAKNIQYFGAGTRLSVL.

The chain joins TRBV30 to TRBJ1-4, with TRBD1 matching 11 bases. V shed 2 bases, J shed 0 bases, and the junction held 8 bases outside the gene matches. Germline assignment: CDR1 GTSNPN and CDR2 SVGIG (reference sequence). CDR3 length equals 18 residues. CDR3: CAWSPRTGGFATNEKLFF. The CDR3 DNA sequence: TGTGCCTGGAGTCCACGGACAGGGGGCTTTGCAACTAATGAAAAACTGTTTTTT.

The V and J genes are TRBV10-3 and TRBJ1-4, with a weak D call TRBD1 (5 bases). The CDR3 extends over 15 amino acids. Trimming cost V 0 bases and J 3 bases, with 8 bases left between them. The V gene's germline CDR1 is ENHRY and CDR2 SYGVKD. This CDR3 reads CAISESEGANEKLFF. The DNA for the CDR3 is TGTGCCATCAGTGAGTCGGAAGGGGCTAATGAAAAACTGTTTTTT.

This clone was detected only a few times. The rearrangement joins TRBV11-2 to TRBJ1-1; D not certain. The CDR3 has 11 amino acids. V was pared by 4 bases and J by 7 bases, with 7 bases between. Germline assignment: CDR1 SGHAT and CDR2 FQNNGV. In DNA form, the CDR3 reads TGTGCCAGCAGCTCGCGAATTGAAGCTTTCTTT. Its protein is CASSSRIEAFF.

The chain joins TRBV12-3 or TRBV12-4 to TRBJ2-3; D unclear. This CDR3 contains 12 residues. The ends were cut back, 7 bases at V and 0 bases at J, with 5 bases in the middle. The DNA of the CDR3 is TGTGCCAGCACCGTCAGCACAGATACGCAGTATTTT. Translated: CASTVSTDTQYF.

This clone has just one count. The chain carries TRBV12-3 or TRBV12-4 and TRBJ1-2; D remains unclear. V dropped 5 bases and J dropped 5 bases, with 9 bases sitting between them. The CDR3 is 12 residues long. In DNA, the CDR3 is TGTGCCAGCAGTCATGACTATTATGGCTACACCTTC. The encoded protein is CASSHDYYGYTF.

This clone was seen a handful of times. The rearrangement joins TRBV19 to TRBJ1-5; possibly TRBD1 for D (5 bases). The V end lost 3 bases, the J end lost 1 base, and 13 bases lay between the germline ends. The length of the CDR3 is 16 residues. Germline values: CDR1 LNHDA, CDR2 SQIVND (reference sequence). CDR3 protein: CASSIGAFGSNQPQHF. CDR3 nucleotide sequence: TGTGCCAGTAGTATTGGGGCCTTTGGGAGCAATCAGCCCCAGCATTTT.